The rows below give T cell receptor beta chains drawn from one sample of a study of low-dose radiotherapy and immunotherapy resistance in tumors. From the reads, TCRdb called clonotypes with MiXCR, one entry per CDR3 protein. The table records 70,000 to 95,000 distinct CDR3 sequences, roughly a sixth of them present only once. The sample was PBMCs, taken before treatment. These receptors originate from a male donor with prostate cancer. Each CDR3 is given with its conserved first and last residue. The order of the fields is clone size, D gene, V gene, J gene, CDR3 DNA, CDR3 protein. The D gene is left open where the match is weak. Size is stated for part of the rows, as once, few or many counts, or as a class when the clone is expanded.

many,TRBD2,TRBV7-2,TRBJ2-7,TGTGCCAGCAGCTCCGACGGTCGGGCGGGGGGCTACGAGCAGTACTTC,CASSSDGRAGGYEQYF
NA,NA,TRBV9,TRBJ2-4,TGTGCCAGCAGCGCCCCCGGGGTAACATCAAACATTCAGTACTTC,CASSAPGVTSNIQYF
many,NA,TRBV2,TRBJ1-1,TGTGCCAGCAGTGACCGTGCACACACTGAAGCTTTCTTT,CASSDRAHTEAFF
many,NA,TRBV29-1,TRBJ2-7,TGCAGCGTTGAGGGGGGAGCTTTC,CSVEGGAF
many,NA,TRBV5-1,TRBJ2-2,TGCGCCAGCAGCGTTGGGGACACGAACACCGGGGAGCTGTTTTTT,CASSVGDTNTGELFF
NA,TRBD1,TRBV10-3,TRBJ2-7,TGTGCCATCAGTGATACGACAGGGGGCCACTACGAGCAGTACTTC,CAISDTTGGHYEQYF
many,NA,TRBV30,TRBJ1-1,TGTGCCTGGAGGGGGGGGACGTACACTGAAGCTTTCTTT,CAWRGGTYTEAFF
many,TRBD2,TRBV19,TRBJ2-3,TGTGCCAGTAAGGTACACAGCGGGGGAGCCTACAGCACAGATACGCAGTATTTT,CASKVHSGGAYSTDTQYF
many,NA,TRBV7-2,TRBJ2-7,TGTGCCAGCAGCAGGTTTGGTTACGAGCAGTACTTC,CASSRFGYEQYF
many,TRBD2,TRBV5-1,TRBJ2-3,TGCGCCAGCAGCTTGGATAGCGGGGGGACCACAGATACGCAGTATTTT,CASSLDSGGTTDTQYF
many,TRBD1,TRBV29-1,TRBJ2-1,TGCAGCGTTGATCCCCCACAGGGGCAATTCTTC,CSVDPPQGQFF
many,NA,TRBV3-1,TRBJ2-7,TGTGCCAGCAGCCAAGAGCCAGCCGGGAAGTACTTC,CASSQEPAGKYF
few,NA,TRBV20-1,TRBJ2-5,TGCAGTTTGCGCTTAGCGGAAGAGACCCAGTACTTC,CSLRLAEETQYF
many,NA,TRBV7-9,TRBJ2-7,TGTGCCAGCAGCTTAGCTAGCACCTACGAGCAGTACTTC,CASSLASTYEQYF
NA,TRBD2,TRBV7-8,TRBJ2-2,TGTGCCAGCAGCGAGGGACTAGCGGGGTACACCGGGGAGCTGTTTTTT,CASSEGLAGYTGELFF
NA,NA,TRBV6-1,TRBJ1-5,TGTGCCAGCAGAGGGGATAGGGCTCAGCCCCAGCATTTT,CASRGDRAQPQHF
many,NA,TRBV11-2,TRBJ2-5,TGTGCCAGCAGCTTATTCGGGGGAGACCAAGAGACCCAGTACTTC,CASSLFGGDQETQYF
few,NA,TRBV19,TRBJ2-4,TGTGCCAGTAGTCCAGGGGGGGGTTCAGGGGCCAAAAACATTCAGTACTTC,CASSPGGGSGAKNIQYF
many,NA,TRBV3-1,TRBJ2-4,TGTGCCAGCAGCCAAGGACCACCCGGGGGCATTCAGTACTTC,CASSQGPPGGIQYF
many,NA,TRBV20-1,TRBJ1-4,TGCAGTGCTACAGGGTCCCAGGAAAAACTGTTTTTT,CSATGSQEKLFF
many,NA,TRBV5-1,TRBJ2-3,TGCGCCAGCAGCTTGGGGAACCCAGATACGCAGTATTTT,CASSLGNPDTQYF
many,NA,TRBV4-1,TRBJ2-4,TGCGCCAGCAGCCAAGTCCGACCCCCAGTGATTCAGTACTTC,CASSQVRPPVIQYF
many,TRBD2,TRBV20-1,TRBJ2-3,TGCAGTGCTGGTCAGACTAGCGAGATAACAGATACGCAGTATTTT,CSAGQTSEITDTQYF
many,NA,TRBV3-1,TRBJ1-1,TGTGCCAGCAGCCAAGGCCCTGCCACTGAAGCTTTCTTT,CASSQGPATEAFF
many,NA,TRBV29-1,TRBJ1-1,TGCAGCGTTGTTATTATGAACACTGAAGCTTTCTTT,CSVVIMNTEAFF
many,NA,TRBV11-2,TRBJ1-2,TGTGCCAGCAGCCCCCTCGTGGGGGCGAGAGGCTATGGCTACACCTTC,CASSPLVGARGYGYTF
many,TRBD2,TRBV20-1,TRBJ2-1,TGCAGTGCTAGAGATCAGGGACTAGCGGGGATCAATGAGCAGTTCTTC,CSARDQGLAGINEQFF
many,NA,TRBV4-1,TRBJ2-7,TGCGCCAGCAGCCAAGAGACAGCATCGGACGAGCAGTACTTC,CASSQETASDEQYF
many,NA,TRBV20-1,TRBJ2-7,TGCAGTGCTAGTGGCGAATCCTACGAGCAGTACTTC,CSASGESYEQYF
many,TRBD2,TRBV5-5,TRBJ2-5,TGTGCCAGCAGCCCCCCGGGACTAGGGGGTGAGACCCAGTACTTC,CASSPPGLGGETQYF
many,NA,TRBV2,TRBJ1-6,TGTGCCAGCCGCCCACTTACGGTCACATCACCCCTCCACTTT,CASRPLTVTSPLHF
many,NA,TRBV11-3,TRBJ2-2,TGTGCCAGCACCCACAATACCGGGGAGCTGTTTTTT,CASTHNTGELFF
many,NA,TRBV18,TRBJ2-3,TGTGCCAGCTCACCAACCCGGCAAGAAGGCGATACGCAGTATTTT,CASSPTRQEGDTQYF
NA,NA,TRBV3-1,TRBJ2-3,TGTGCCAGCAGCGACTCGCCGGCAGATACGCAGTATTTT,CASSDSPADTQYF
many,TRBD1,TRBV7-2,TRBJ2-1,TGTGCCAGCACCCACCTGAGGGGGACAGGATCGGGTGAGCAGTTCTTC,CASTHLRGTGSGEQFF
many,NA,TRBV20-1,TRBJ2-1,TGCAGTGCCCTCGGGGCTAGTTCTTACGAGCAGTTCTTC,CSALGASSYEQFF
many,NA,TRBV4-1,TRBJ2-7,TGCGCCAGCAGCCAATTAGGTTTCTCCGAGCAGTACTTC,CASSQLGFSEQYF
many,NA,TRBV5-1,TRBJ2-5,TGCGCCAGCAGCGGAACAGCGCCTCGGGAGACCCAGTACTTC,CASSGTAPRETQYF
many,NA,TRBV23-1,TRBJ2-2,TGCGCCAGCAGTCAATCGAGGAGAGACACCGGGGAGCTGTTTTTT,CASSQSRRDTGELFF
many,TRBD2,TRBV19,TRBJ2-1,TGTGCCAGTAGTATCCGGGGTAGCGGGGGTCCTTACAATGAGCAGTTCTTC,CASSIRGSGGPYNEQFF
many,TRBD2,TRBV7-8,TRBJ2-3,TGTGCCAGCAGCTACGGGGGGGGCGGGGGACTCACAGATACGCAGTATTTT,CASSYGGGGGLTDTQYF
many,NA,TRBV23-1,TRBJ1-5,TGCGCCACCTCCCAGGGGTTGCTACGTCACAATCAGCCCCAGCATTTT,CATSQGLLRHNQPQHF
many,TRBD2,TRBV2,TRBJ2-3,TGTGCCAGCAGTTTTACTAGCGGGGGGCTTACGGATACGCAGTATTTT,CASSFTSGGLTDTQYF
many,NA,TRBV29-1,TRBJ1-2,TGCAGCGTTGGGTTCGGCAGAGGCTATGGCTACACCTTC,CSVGFGRGYGYTF
many,NA,TRBV16,TRBJ1-5,TGTGCCAGCAGCCAATCTAGAGAGGGAAATCAGCCCCAGCATTTT,CASSQSREGNQPQHF
many,NA,TRBV29-1,TRBJ2-7,TGCAGCGCTGAAGGGAACTACGAGCAGTACTTC,CSAEGNYEQYF
many,NA,TRBV5-1,TRBJ2-2,TGCGCCAGCAGCTTGGCTGTTAGCGTTGCCGGGGAGCTGTTTTTT,CASSLAVSVAGELFF
many,NA,TRBV11-2,TRBJ2-3,TGTGCCAGCAGCTTAAGTCTCAACACAGATACGCAGTATTTT,CASSLSLNTDTQYF
many,NA,TRBV20-1,TRBJ1-2,TGCAGTGCTGGGGCCCAGGGGTGGTATGGCTACACCTTC,CSAGAQGWYGYTF
many,TRBD1,TRBV10-3,TRBJ1-4,TGTGCCATCAGTCGAGACAGGGGTGAAAAACTGTTTTTT,CAISRDRGEKLFF
NA,TRBD1,TRBV20-1,TRBJ1-1,TGCAGTGCTCCGACAGGGACCTTCACTGAAGCTTTCTTT,CSAPTGTFTEAFF
NA,NA,TRBV5-3,TRBJ2-2,NA,CASSLVLGNTGELFFF
many,NA,TRBV7-6,TRBJ1-1,TGTGCCAGCAGCTTAAGGGGTGAACGGACTGAAGCTTTCTTT,CASSLRGERTEAFF
many,TRBD1,TRBV6-1,TRBJ1-2,TGTGCCAGCAGCACCGGGACAGGGGGTGCCTATGGCTACACCTTC,CASSTGTGGAYGYTF
many,TRBD1,TRBV12-3/TRBV12-4,TRBJ1-1,TGTGCCAGCAATCGACAGGGGAACACTGAAGCTTTCTTT,CASNRQGNTEAFF
many,NA,TRBV5-5,TRBJ2-5,TGTGCCAGCAGCTTAAGTCCCGGTGAGACCCAGTACTTC,CASSLSPGETQYF
NA,TRBD2,TRBV19,TRBJ2-3,TGTGCCACCGAGCCCGGGGGGAGCACAGATACGCAGTATTTT,CATEPGGSTDTQYF
many,NA,TRBV3-1,TRBJ1-5,TGTGCCAGCAGCCAAGACCGGGTCTTAGAGCCCCAGCATTTT,CASSQDRVLEPQHF